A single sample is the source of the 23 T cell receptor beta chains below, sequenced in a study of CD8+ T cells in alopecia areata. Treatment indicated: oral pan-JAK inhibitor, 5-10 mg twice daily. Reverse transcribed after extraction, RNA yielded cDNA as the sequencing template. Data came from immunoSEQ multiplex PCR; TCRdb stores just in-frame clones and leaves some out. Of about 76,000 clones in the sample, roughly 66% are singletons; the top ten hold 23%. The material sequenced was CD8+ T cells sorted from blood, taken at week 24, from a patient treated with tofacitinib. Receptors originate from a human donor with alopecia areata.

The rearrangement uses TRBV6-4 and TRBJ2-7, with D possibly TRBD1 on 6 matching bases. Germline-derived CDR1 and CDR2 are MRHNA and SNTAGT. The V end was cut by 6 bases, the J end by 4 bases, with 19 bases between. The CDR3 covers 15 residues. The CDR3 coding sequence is TGTGCCAGCAGCCCCAGATCAGGGGCAGCGTACGAGCAGTACTTC. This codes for CASSPRSGAAYEQYF.

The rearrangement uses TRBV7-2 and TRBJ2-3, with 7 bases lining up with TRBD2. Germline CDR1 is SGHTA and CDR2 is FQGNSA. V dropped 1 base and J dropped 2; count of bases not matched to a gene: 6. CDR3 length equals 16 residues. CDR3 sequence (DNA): TGTGCCAGCAGCTTAGGTACTAGCGCCTACACAGATACGCAGTATTTT. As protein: CASSLGTSAYTDTQYF.

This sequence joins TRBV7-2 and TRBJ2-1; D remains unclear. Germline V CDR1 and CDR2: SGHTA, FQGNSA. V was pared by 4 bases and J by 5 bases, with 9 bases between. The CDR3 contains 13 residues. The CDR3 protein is CASSSPVHNEQFF. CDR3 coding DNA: TGTGCCAGCAGCTCCCCCGTACACAATGAGCAGTTCTTC.

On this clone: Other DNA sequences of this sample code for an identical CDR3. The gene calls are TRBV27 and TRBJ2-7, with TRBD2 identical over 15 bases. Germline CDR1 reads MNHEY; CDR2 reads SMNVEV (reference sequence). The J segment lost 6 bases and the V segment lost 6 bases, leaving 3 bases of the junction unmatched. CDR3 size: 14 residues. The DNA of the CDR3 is TGTGCCAGCAGCCTGGGACTAGCGGGGGGCGAGCAGTACTTC. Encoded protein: CASSLGLAGGEQYF.

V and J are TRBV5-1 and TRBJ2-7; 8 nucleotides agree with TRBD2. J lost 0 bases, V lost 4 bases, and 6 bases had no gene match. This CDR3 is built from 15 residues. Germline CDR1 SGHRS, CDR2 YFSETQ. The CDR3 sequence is CASSVAGTSSYEQYF. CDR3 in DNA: TGCGCCAGCAGCGTGGCAGGGACTAGCTCCTACGAGCAGTACTTC.

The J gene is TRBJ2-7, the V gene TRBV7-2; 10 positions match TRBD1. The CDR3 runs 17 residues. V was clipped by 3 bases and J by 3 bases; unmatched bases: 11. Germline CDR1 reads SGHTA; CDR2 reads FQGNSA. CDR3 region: CASSFRKPGQGIYEQYF. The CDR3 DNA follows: TGTGCCAGCAGCTTTAGAAAACCGGGACAGGGGATCTACGAGCAGTACTTC.

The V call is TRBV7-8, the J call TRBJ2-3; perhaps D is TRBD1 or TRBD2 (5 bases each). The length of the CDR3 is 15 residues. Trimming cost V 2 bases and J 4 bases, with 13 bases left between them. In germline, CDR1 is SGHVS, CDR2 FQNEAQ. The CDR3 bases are TGTGCCAGCAGCTTAAGCCTATGGGACCCAGATACGCAGTATTTT. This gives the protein CASSLSLWDPDTQYF.

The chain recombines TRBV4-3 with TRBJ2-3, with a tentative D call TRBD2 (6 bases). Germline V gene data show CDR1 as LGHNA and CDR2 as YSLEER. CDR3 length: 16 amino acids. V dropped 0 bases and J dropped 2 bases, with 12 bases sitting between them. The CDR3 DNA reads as TGCGCCAGCAGCCAAGATCTTGCGGGGCCCACAGATACGCAGTATTTT. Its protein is CASSQDLAGPTDTQYF.

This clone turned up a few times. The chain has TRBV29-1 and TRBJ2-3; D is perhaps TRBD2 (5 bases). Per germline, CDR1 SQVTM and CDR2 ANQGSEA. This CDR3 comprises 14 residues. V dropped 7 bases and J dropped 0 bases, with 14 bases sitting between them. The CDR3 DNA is TGCAGCGGGCGACCGGACTGGAGCACAGATACGCAGTATTTT. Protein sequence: CSGRPDWSTDTQYF.

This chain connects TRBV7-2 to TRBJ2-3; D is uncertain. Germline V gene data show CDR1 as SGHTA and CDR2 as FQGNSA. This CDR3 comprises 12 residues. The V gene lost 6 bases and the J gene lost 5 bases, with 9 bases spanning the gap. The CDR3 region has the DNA TGTGCCAGCAGTCCCGTTATAGATACGCAGTATTTT. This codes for CASSPVIDTQYF.

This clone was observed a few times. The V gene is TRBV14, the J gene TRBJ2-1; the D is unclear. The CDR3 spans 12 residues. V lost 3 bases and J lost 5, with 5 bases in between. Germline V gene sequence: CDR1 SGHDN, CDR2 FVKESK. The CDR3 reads CASSQVNNEQFF. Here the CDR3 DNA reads TGTGCCAGCAGCCAGGTAAACAATGAGCAGTTCTTC.

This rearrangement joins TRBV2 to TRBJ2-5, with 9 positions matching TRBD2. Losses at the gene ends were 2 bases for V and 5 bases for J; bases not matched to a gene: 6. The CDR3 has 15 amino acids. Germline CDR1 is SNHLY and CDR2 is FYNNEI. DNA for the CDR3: TGTGCCAGCAGTGAAACCGCTAGCGGGGATGAGACCCAGTACTTC. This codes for CASSETASGDETQYF.

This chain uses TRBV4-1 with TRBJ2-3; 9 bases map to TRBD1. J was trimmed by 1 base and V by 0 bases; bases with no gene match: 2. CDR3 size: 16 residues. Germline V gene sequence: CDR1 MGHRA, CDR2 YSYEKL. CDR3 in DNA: TGCGCCAGCAGCCAAGAGAGGACAGGGGGCACAGATACGCAGTATTTT. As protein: CASSQERTGGTDTQYF.

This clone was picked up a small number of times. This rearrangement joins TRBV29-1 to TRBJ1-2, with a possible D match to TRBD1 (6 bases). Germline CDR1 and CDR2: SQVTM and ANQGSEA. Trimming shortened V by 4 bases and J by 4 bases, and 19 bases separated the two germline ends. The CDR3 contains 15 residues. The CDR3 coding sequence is TGCAGCGTTGGAACAGGGCTAATACGCGGCTATGGCTACACCTTC. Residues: CSVGTGLIRGYGYTF.

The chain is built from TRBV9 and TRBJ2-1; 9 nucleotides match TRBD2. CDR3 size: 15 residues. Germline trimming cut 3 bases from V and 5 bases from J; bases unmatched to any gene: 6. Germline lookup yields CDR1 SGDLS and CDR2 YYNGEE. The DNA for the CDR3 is TGTGCCAGCAGCGCTAGCGGGATGACACACAATGAGCAGTTCTTC. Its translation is CASSASGMTHNEQFF.

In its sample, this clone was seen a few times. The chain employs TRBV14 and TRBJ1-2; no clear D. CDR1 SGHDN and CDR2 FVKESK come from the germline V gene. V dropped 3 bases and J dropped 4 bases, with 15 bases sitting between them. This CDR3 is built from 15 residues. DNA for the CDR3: TGTGCCAGCAGCCATCCATCCGAGGCGGTCTATGGCTACACCTTC. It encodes CASSHPSEAVYGYTF.

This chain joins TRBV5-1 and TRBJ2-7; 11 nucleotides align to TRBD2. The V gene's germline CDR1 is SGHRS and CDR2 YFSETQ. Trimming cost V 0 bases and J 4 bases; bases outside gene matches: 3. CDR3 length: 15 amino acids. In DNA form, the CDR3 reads TGCGCCAGCAGCTTGGCCTCTAGCGGGAGGTACGAGCAGTACTTC. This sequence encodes CASSLASSGRYEQYF.

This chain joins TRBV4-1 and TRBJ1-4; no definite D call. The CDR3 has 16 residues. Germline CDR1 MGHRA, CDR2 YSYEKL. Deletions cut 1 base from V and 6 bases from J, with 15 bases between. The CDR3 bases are TGCGCCAGCAGCCAAGTCGCTGAGGAAGAATATGAAAAACTGTTTTTT. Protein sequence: CASSQVAEEEYEKLFF.

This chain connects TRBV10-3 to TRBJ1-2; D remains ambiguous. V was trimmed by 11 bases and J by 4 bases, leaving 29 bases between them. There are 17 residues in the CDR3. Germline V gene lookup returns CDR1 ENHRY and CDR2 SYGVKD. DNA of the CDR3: TGTGCCGTCTCCGAGGGTGAATCCGAAAACCCCATCTATGGCTACACCTTC. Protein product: CAVSEGESENPIYGYTF.

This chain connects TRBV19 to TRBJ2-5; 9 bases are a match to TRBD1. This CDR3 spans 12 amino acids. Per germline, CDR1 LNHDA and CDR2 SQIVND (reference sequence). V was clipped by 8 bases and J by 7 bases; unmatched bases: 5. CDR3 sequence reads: CASQTGGGTQYF. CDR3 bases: TGTGCCAGTCAGACAGGGGGGGGGACCCAGTACTTC.

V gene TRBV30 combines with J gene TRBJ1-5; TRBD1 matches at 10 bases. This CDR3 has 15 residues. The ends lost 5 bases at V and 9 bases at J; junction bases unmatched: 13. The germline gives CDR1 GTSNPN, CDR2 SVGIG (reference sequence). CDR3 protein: CAWVNRDRGVGPQHF. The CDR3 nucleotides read TGTGCCTGGGTTAACCGGGACAGGGGCGTTGGGCCCCAGCATTTT.

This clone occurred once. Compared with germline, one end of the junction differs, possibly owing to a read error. The CDR3 DNA reads TGTGCCAGCAGTACGGGGAACAGTGAAGCTTTCTTT. Amino acid sequence: CASSTGNSEAFF. V and J are TRBV6-5 and TRBJ1-1; D gene uncertain. The germline V gene has CDR1 MNHEY and CDR2 SVGAGI. This CDR3 spans 12 amino acids.

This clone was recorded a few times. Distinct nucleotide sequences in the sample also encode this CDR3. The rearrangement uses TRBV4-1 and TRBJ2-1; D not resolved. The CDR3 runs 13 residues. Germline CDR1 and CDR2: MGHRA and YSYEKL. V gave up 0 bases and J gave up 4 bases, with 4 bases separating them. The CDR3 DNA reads TGCGCCAGCAGCCAAGAGGGGTACAATGAGCAGTTCTTC. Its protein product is CASSQEGYNEQFF.